The 32 T cell receptor beta chains given below trace back to one sample, sequenced in a study of T cell clones after liver transplantation. Repertoires were generated with immunoSEQ multiplex PCR, while TCRdb's copy carries only in-frame clones and drops some. The sample gives 70,000 to 95,000 clones, roughly 83% of which show up once; less than 3.5% is in the top ten. Here the sequenced sample was CD4+ T cells from blood, taken at the 22-month timepoint. All receptors derive from a human patient who received a liver transplant. The graft donor may have contributed some T cells.

This chain connects TRBV28 to TRBJ2-3; the D is unclear. Trimming cost V 2 bases and J 4 bases, with 10 bases left between them. The CDR3 spans 14 residues. The germline gives CDR1 MDHEN, CDR2 SYDVKM. This CDR3 reads CASSLDGLSDTQYF. For the CDR3, the DNA is TGTGCCAGCAGTTTAGACGGCCTTTCAGATACGCAGTATTTT.

The J gene is TRBJ2-7, the V gene TRBV29-1; 13 positions match TRBD2. Trimming removed 4 bases from V and 4 bases from J; junction bases left unmatched: 7. The CDR3 totals 15 residues. The V gene's germline CDR1 is SQVTM and CDR2 ANQGSEA. The CDR3 spells CSVGTWTSGSYEQYF. The DNA of the CDR3 is TGCAGCGTTGGGACTTGGACTAGCGGGAGTTACGAGCAGTACTTC.

This chain links TRBV5-6 with TRBJ2-5; 8 bases are a match to TRBD2. Germline V CDR1 and CDR2: SGHDT, YYEEEE. V gave up 2 bases and J gave up 1 base; unmatched junction bases: 7. CDR3 length equals 16 residues. The CDR3: CASSFPLTSGQETQYF. The DNA for the CDR3 is TGTGCCAGCAGCTTTCCGTTAACTAGCGGCCAAGAGACCCAGTACTTC. Full variable domain (outside the CDR3, taken from reference TRBV5-6 and TRBJ2-5): DAGVTQSPTHLIKTRGQQVTLRCSPKSGHDTVSWYQQALGQGPQFIFQYYEEEERQRGNFPDRFSGHQFPNYSSELNVNALLLGDSALYLCASSFPLTSGQETQYFGPGTRLLVL.

This clone was found a few times. V is TRBV5-1 and J is TRBJ1-5; D remains ambiguous. This CDR3 contains 13 residues. The V gene lost 5 bases and the J gene lost 6 bases, with 12 bases spanning the gap. The germline gives CDR1 SGHRS, CDR2 YFSETQ. CDR3 nucleotide sequence: TGCGCCAGCAGGGTGGCTGTGGGTCAGCCCCAGCATTTT. Protein: CASRVAVGQPQHF.

The CDR3 loop is CASSTLLGTSGNYEQYF. The CDR3 DNA follows: TGTGCCAGCAGCACCCTTCTTGGGACTAGCGGCAACTACGAGCAGTACTTC. V and J are TRBV5-8 and TRBJ2-7; the match to TRBD2 covers 11 bases. Germline-derived CDR1 and CDR2 are SGHTS and YDEGEE. This CDR3 has 17 amino acids. The V and J ends lost 4 bases and 3 bases, in that order; junction bases with no gene match: 12.

The V call is TRBV6-5, the J call TRBJ1-3; no clear D. V lost 6 bases to trimming and J lost 0 bases, with 9 bases between them. This CDR3 has 14 residues. Germline CDR1 is MNHEY and CDR2 is SVGAGI. The CDR3: CASRSSLSGNTIYF. In DNA form, the CDR3 reads TGTGCCAGCAGGAGCTCTCTCTCTGGAAACACCATATATTTT.

The genes are TRBV6-6 and TRBJ2-5, with D tentatively TRBD2 (5 bases). V lost 4 bases to trimming and J lost 3 bases, with 12 bases between them. The CDR3 is made up of 14 amino acids. The V gene's germline CDR1 is MNHNY and CDR2 SVGAGI (reference sequence). The CDR3 bases are TGTGCCAGCAGTTCTATACGGGGAGAAGAGACCCAGTACTTC. Translation: CASSSIRGEETQYF.

This chain uses TRBV2 with TRBJ2-4; D unresolved. This CDR3 contains 13 residues. The V gene's germline CDR1 is SNHLY and CDR2 FYNNEI. Trimming left V 7 bases short and J 6 bases short, with 13 bases between. CDR3 bases: TGTGCCAGCAATGAGGTTTTGGGAAACATTCAGTACTTC. It translates to CASNEVLGNIQYF. Supplemented by reference TRBV2 and TRBJ2-4, the full variable domain reads EPEVTQTPSHQVTQMGQEVILRCVPISNHLYFYWYRQILGQKVEFLVSFYNNEISEKSEIFDDQFSVERPDGSNFTLKIRSTKLEDSAMYFCASNEVLGNIQYFGAGTRLSVL.

The chain recombines TRBV2 with TRBJ2-5; no clear D. This CDR3 has 14 amino acids. V lost 8 bases and J 5 bases, leaving 18 bases between the germline ends. Germline V lookup: CDR1 SNHLY, CDR2 FYNNEI. The CDR3 bases are TGTGCCAGCCGGAAGTCTTATCTACAGGAGACCCAGTACTTC. Encoded protein: CASRKSYLQETQYF.

The chain is built from TRBV23-1 and TRBJ1-3; possibly TRBD1 for D (5 bases). TRBV23-1 is treated as an ORF (open reading frame) with a function not yet certain. The CDR3 totals 15 residues. V lost 4 bases and J 2 bases, leaving 12 bases between the germline ends. CDR3 residues: CASSLNRWAGNTIYF. Written as DNA, the CDR3 is TGCGCCAGCAGTCTTAACAGGTGGGCTGGAAACACCATATATTTT.

This clone was detected only once. The chain uses TRBV4-3 and TRBJ2-1; 14 nucleotides match TRBD2. Germline V gene lookup returns CDR1 LGHNA and CDR2 YSLEER. Trimming removed 0 bases from V and 15 bases from J; junction bases left unmatched: 10. The CDR3 extends over 16 amino acids. The CDR3 here is CASSQDTRGLAGGRFF. CDR3 DNA sequence: TGCGCCAGCAGCCAAGATACCCGAGGACTAGCGGGGGGACGGTTCTTC.

The V and J genes are TRBV5-6 and TRBJ2-5, with D unresolved. This CDR3 region has 14 residues. The V gene's germline CDR1 is SGHDT and CDR2 YYEEEE. V was pared by 2 bases and J by 5 bases, with 13 bases between. The CDR3 bases are TGTGCCAGCAGCTTCCTATCCCCCGTGGAGACCCAGTACTTC. Protein: CASSFLSPVETQYF.

This clone has a count of ten or more. V usage is TRBV7-2 and J usage is TRBJ2-6; 10 nucleotides align to TRBD2. The CDR3 length is 18 residues. With V trimmed by 6 bases and J by 0 bases, 8 bases remained unmatched. CDR1 is SGHTA and CDR2 is FQGNSA in the germline V gene. The CDR3 DNA is TGTGCCAGCAGTCCCCTAGCGGGGGCCGGCTCTGGGGCCAACGTCCTGACTTTC. Translation gives CASSPLAGAGSGANVLTF.

The rearrangement joins TRBV4-2 to TRBJ1-2; D might be TRBD1 (5 bases). Germline V gives CDR1 LGHNA, CDR2 YNFKEQ. The CDR3 runs 16 residues. Trimming took off 4 bases at V and 4 bases at J, with 19 bases between the two ends. CDR3 bases: TGTGCCAGCAGCCGGGAAAAGGGGACGAGTACCTATGGCTACACCTTC. This encodes CASSREKGTSTYGYTF.

The chain recombines TRBV30 with TRBJ2-2, with TRBD2 identical over 9 bases. There are 16 residues in the CDR3. The germline V gene encodes CDR1 GTSNPN and CDR2 SVGIG (reference sequence). The trim removed 4 bases at V and 1 base at J, leaving 7 bases unmatched. The CDR3 sequence is CAWNLPAGGNTGELFF. CDR3 DNA sequence: TGTGCCTGGAATCTCCCAGCGGGAGGGAACACCGGGGAGCTGTTTTTT.

The chain uses TRBV6-5 and TRBJ2-1; 11 bases line up with TRBD2. This CDR3 comprises 15 residues. Germline assignment: CDR1 MNHEY and CDR2 SVGAGI. V dropped 5 bases and J dropped 5; count of bases not matched to a gene: 5. In nucleotides, the CDR3 is TGTGCCAGCAGTCCCGGGACTAGCGGAGACAATGAGCAGTTCTTC. Protein product: CASSPGTSGDNEQFF.

This clone occurred a few times. This chain links TRBV29-1 with TRBJ2-7; no reliable D call. CDR3 length: 12 residues. In germline, CDR1 is SQVTM, CDR2 ANQGSEA. The V and J ends lost 7 bases and 3 bases respectively, with 13 bases between them. CDR3 bases: TGCAGCGCGGGCCTCCCAGGCTACGAGCAGTACTTC. Translating gives CSAGLPGYEQYF.

The chain has TRBV18 and TRBJ1-5; the D is unclear. CDR1 is KGHSH and CDR2 is LQKENI in the germline V gene. Trimming left V 2 bases short and J 5 bases short, with 4 bases between. This CDR3 is built from 12 residues. The CDR3, as DNA: TGTGCCAGCTCACCAGGGGATCAGCCCCAGCATTTT. Its translation is CASSPGDQPQHF.

The chain uses TRBV25-1 and TRBJ2-5; 9 bases are a match to TRBD1. The CDR3 runs to 14 residues. CDR1 and CDR2 from the germline V gene are MGHDK and SYGVNS. V was clipped by 3 bases and J by 5 bases; unmatched bases: 4. CDR3 nucleotide sequence: TGTGCCAGCAGTGAGGACAGGGGCGAGGAGACCCAGTACTTC. Amino acid sequence: CASSEDRGEETQYF.

Here the CDR3 DNA reads TGTGCCAGCAGTACCGACAGCTACTCCTACGAGCAGTACTTC. It specifies CASSTDSYSYEQYF. V usage is TRBV5-4 and J usage is TRBJ2-7; D is perhaps TRBD1 (5 bases). The CDR3 covers 14 residues. CDR1 and CDR2 from the germline V gene are SGHNT and YYREEE (reference sequence). Trimming stripped 5 bases from V and 0 bases from J, with 12 bases between. Full variable domain (missing parts from reference TRBV5-4 and TRBJ2-7): ETGVTQSPTHLIKTRGQQVTLRCSSQSGHNTVSWYQQALGQGPQFIFQYYREEENGRGNFPPRFSGLQFPNYSSELNVNALELDDSALYLCASSTDSYSYEQYFGPGTRLTVT.

The V and J genes are TRBV18 and TRBJ2-1; the D gene is possibly TRBD2 (6 bases). Trimming took off 6 bases at V and 8 bases at J, with 20 bases between the two ends. Germline lookup yields CDR1 KGHSH and CDR2 LQKENI. The length of the CDR3 is 15 residues. CDR3: CASSMRDARRDEQFF. For the CDR3, the DNA is TGTGCCAGCTCCATGCGGGACGCCAGAAGGGATGAGCAGTTCTTC.

This clone was recorded once. The chain recombines TRBV5-6 with TRBJ1-5; the D gene is possibly TRBD1 (5 bases). Between the trimmed V and J ends, which lost 4 bases and 8 bases, there was a span of 13 bases. The CDR3 sequence is 13 residues long. Germline CDR1 SGHDT, CDR2 YYEEEE. The CDR3 is CASSRIRGEPQHF. The CDR3 DNA follows: TGTGCCAGCAGCCGTATTAGGGGAGAGCCCCAGCATTTT.

The rearrangement links TRBV2 to TRBJ2-5, with D perhaps TRBD1 (6 bases). The CDR3 is 14 amino acids. V lost 1 base and J lost 4, with 10 bases in between. CDR1 SNHLY and CDR2 FYNNEI come from the germline V gene. CDR3 protein: CASSEGVRGETQYF. For the CDR3, the DNA is TGTGCCAGCAGTGAAGGGGTCAGGGGAGAGACCCAGTACTTC.

This chain uses TRBV7-7 with TRBJ2-5, with D maybe TRBD2 (6 bases). From germline, CDR1 is SSHAT and CDR2 FNYEAQ (reference sequence). This CDR3 contains 13 residues. The CDR3 DNA reads as TGTGCTAGCGGCCGGGACTTACAAGAGACCCAGTACTTC. Translating it yields CASGRDLQETQYF.

This clone is a singleton in its sample. This chain links TRBV2 with TRBJ1-2; D uncertain. The CDR3 contains 15 residues. Trimming stripped 0 bases from V and 8 bases from J, with 16 bases between. Germline V gene data show CDR1 as SNHLY and CDR2 as FYNNEI. The CDR3 loop reads CASSEALPILGGYTF. As DNA, the CDR3 is TGTGCCAGCAGTGAAGCGCTTCCAATACTAGGCGGCTACACCTTC.

The chain recombines TRBV2 with TRBJ1-6, with D possibly TRBD1 on 6 matching bases. Germline V CDR1 and CDR2: SNHLY, FYNNEI. This CDR3 has 15 amino acids. V gave up 7 bases and J gave up 8 bases, with 18 bases separating them. CDR3 sequence (DNA): TGTGCCAGCATTCTAGCCGGGGGCTTAGATTCACCCCTCCACTTT. Translated, it gives CASILAGGLDSPLHF.

The genes are TRBV19 and TRBJ2-7; 7 bases line up with TRBD1. V was clipped by 4 bases and J by 2 bases; unmatched bases: 8. The CDR3 runs 15 residues. Germline assignment: CDR1 LNHDA and CDR2 SQIVND (reference sequence). CDR3 nucleotide sequence: TGTGCCAGTAGTAGAGGGGGCAGGGTCGCCTACGAGCAGTACTTC. Its translation: CASSRGGRVAYEQYF.

The chain is built from TRBV6-1 and TRBJ1-1; TRBD1 aligns across 10 bases. Per germline, CDR1 MNHNS and CDR2 SASEGT. J gave up 6 bases and V 5 bases, and 12 bases lay outside the gene matches. The CDR3 totals 16 residues. Here the CDR3 reads CASSQETGGISAEAFF. In DNA, the CDR3 is TGTGCCAGCAGTCAAGAGACAGGGGGCATCTCTGCTGAAGCTTTCTTT.

The rearrangement joins TRBV4-1 to TRBJ2-7; D gene ambiguous. The length of the CDR3 is 14 residues. CDR1 and CDR2 from the germline V gene are MGHRA and YSYEKL. V dropped 0 bases and J dropped 4 bases, with 10 bases sitting between them. Here the CDR3 reads CASSQDGPSYEQYF. CDR3 DNA: TGCGCCAGCAGCCAAGATGGGCCCTCGTACGAGCAGTACTTC.

This chain joins TRBV19 and TRBJ1-1; 7 nucleotides match TRBD1. This CDR3 is 16 amino acids long. V dropped 10 bases and J dropped 4; count of bases not matched to a gene: 18. From germline, CDR1 is LNHDA and CDR2 SQIVND (reference sequence). In nucleotides, the CDR3 is TGTGCCACCTCTCCGCGGACAGGATGGGTCGCCACTGAAGCTTTCTTT. Translated, it gives CATSPRTGWVATEAFF.

V usage is TRBV18 and J usage is TRBJ2-5; 9 bases agree with TRBD1. V dropped 4 bases and J dropped 0; count of bases not matched to a gene: 6. The CDR3 spans 16 residues. Germline CDR1 is KGHSH and CDR2 is LQKENI. The CDR3 DNA follows: TGTGCCAGCTCACAATTCGGGACAGGGAACCAAGAGACCCAGTACTTC. This codes for CASSQFGTGNQETQYF.

The chain recombines TRBV7-2 with TRBJ2-7; D is unclear. CDR1 is SGHTA, CDR2 FQGNSA, per germline. Trimming left V 2 bases short and J 5 bases short, with 4 bases between. The CDR3 length is 11 residues. In nucleotides, the CDR3 is TGTGCCAGCAGCTTACTCCACGAGCAGTACTTC. Its translation is CASSLLHEQYF.